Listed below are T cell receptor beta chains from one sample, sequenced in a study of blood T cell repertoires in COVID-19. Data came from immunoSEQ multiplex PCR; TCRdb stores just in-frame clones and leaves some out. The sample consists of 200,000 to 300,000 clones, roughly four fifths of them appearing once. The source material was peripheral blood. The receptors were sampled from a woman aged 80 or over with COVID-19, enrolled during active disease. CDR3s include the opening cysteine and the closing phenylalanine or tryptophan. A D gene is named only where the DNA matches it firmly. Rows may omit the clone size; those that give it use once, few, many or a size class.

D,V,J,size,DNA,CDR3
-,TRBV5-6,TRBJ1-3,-,TGTGCCAGCAGCTCAATCGGAGGGATCCTCTCTGGAAACACCATATATTTT,CASSSIGGILSGNTIYF
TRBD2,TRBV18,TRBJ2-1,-,TGTGCCAGCTCCCCCGGGACTAGCGGATTCAATGAGCAGTTCTTC,CASSPGTSGFNEQFF
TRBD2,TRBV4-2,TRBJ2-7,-,TGTGCCAGCAGCCAAGATGGGGGGGCTAGCGGGATCGACTACGAGCAGTACTTC,CASSQDGGASGIDYEQYF
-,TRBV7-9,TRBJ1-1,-,TGTGCCAGCAGCTTAGCGGTCGGGGGTCGAGAAGCTTTCTTT,CASSLAVGGREAFF
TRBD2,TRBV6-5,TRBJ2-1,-,TGTGCCAGCAGTTATTTGGCGGGAGGGCCGGACAATGAGCAGTTCTTC,CASSYLAGGPDNEQFF
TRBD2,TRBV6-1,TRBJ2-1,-,TGTGCCAGCAGTGAAGTAGGACTAGCGGGAGGAAGAGGGCAGTTCTTC,CASSEVGLAGGRGQFF
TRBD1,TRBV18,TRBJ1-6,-,TGTGCCAGCTCACCACCGTCAGGGGGCGGGAATTCACCCCTCCACTTT,CASSPPSGGGNSPLHF
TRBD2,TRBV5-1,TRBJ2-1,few,TGCGCCAGCAGTTTCTCGGGGACTAGCGGGAGCTCCTACAATGAGCAGTTCTTC,CASSFSGTSGSSYNEQFF
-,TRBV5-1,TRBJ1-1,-,TGCGCCAGCCAGACAGGACAGAACACTGAAGCTTTCTTT,CASQTGQNTEAFF
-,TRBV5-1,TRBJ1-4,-,TGCGCCAGCAGCTTCTCTAATGAAAAACTGTTTTTT,CASSFSNEKLFF
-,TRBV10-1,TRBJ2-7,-,TGCGCCAGCAGTTACAGGGATCGAACCTCCTACGAGCAGTACTTC,CASSYRDRTSYEQYF
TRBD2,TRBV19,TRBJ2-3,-,TGTGCCAGTAGCTCCGGGACTAGCGGGAGGGAGACCACAGATACGCAGTATTTT,CASSSGTSGRETTDTQYF
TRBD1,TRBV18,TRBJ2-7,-,TGTGCCAGCTCACGACCGGGACAGGGTACAGGCGAGCAGTACTTC,CASSRPGQGTGEQYF
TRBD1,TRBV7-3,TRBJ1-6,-,TGTGCCAGCAGCTCGGACAGGGGCTCACCCCTCCACTTT,CASSSDRGSPLHF
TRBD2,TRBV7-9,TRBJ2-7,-,TGTGCCAGCAGCTTACGCGGACTAGCGGGAGAACGATCCTACGAGCAGTACTTC,CASSLRGLAGERSYEQYF
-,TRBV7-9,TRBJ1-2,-,TGTGCCAGCAGCTTAGAAGGAACAGGCGGCTACACCTTC,CASSLEGTGGYTF
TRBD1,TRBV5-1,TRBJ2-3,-,TGCGCCAGCAGCTTGGCCGATCTCTATGGCCAGGGGGCGATAGATACGCAGTATTTT,CASSLADLYGQGAIDTQYF
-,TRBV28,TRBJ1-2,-,TGTGCCAGCAGTTTAGGGGCAGTATATGGCTACACCTTC,CASSLGAVYGYTF
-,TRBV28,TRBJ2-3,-,TGTGCCAGCCAAACCACGACTAGTCCTCGCACGCAGTATTTT,CASQTTTSPRTQYF
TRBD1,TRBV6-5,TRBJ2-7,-,TGTGCCAGCAGTTACTTGGACAGGGTGAAGGAGCAGTACTTC,CASSYLDRVKEQYF
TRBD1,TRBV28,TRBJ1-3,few,TGTGCCAGCAGTTTAGGAGGGGGCGCGGGAAACACCATATATTTT,CASSLGGGAGNTIYF
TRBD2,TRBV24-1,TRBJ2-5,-,TGTGCCACCAGTGATGCCACGAAAGCGGGAGTTACGCAAGAGACCCAGTACTTC,CATSDATKAGVTQETQYF
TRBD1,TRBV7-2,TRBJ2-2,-,TGTGCCAGCAGCGCCCAGGGGGCAGGCACCGGGGAGCTGTTTTTT,CASSAQGAGTGELFF
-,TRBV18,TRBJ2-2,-,TGTGCCAGCTCACCAATTATCGGGGAGCTGTTTTTT,CASSPIIGELFF
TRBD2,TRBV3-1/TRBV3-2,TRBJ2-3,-,TGTGCCAGCAGCCCCGGACTAGCCCGCACAGATACGCAGTATTTT,CASSPGLARTDTQYF
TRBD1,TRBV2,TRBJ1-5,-,TGTGCCAGCAGGAGAGACAGGGCAAAAAATCAGCCCCAGCATTTT,CASRRDRAKNQPQHF
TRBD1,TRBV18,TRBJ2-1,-,TGTGCCAGCTCTCCACAGGGGTACAATGAGCAGTTCTTC,CASSPQGYNEQFF
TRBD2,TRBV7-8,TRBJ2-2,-,TGTGCCAGCCGACCACTAGCGGGAGTAGCGGGGGAGCTGTTTTTT,CASRPLAGVAGELFF
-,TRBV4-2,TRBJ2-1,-,TGTGCCAGCAGCCAAGTCTTAGGGGGAACCCGACCGGTTGAGCAGTTCTTC,CASSQVLGGTRPVEQFF
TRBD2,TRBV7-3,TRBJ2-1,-,TGTGCCAGCAGCCTCGCGGGGGGGCCCAATGAGCAGTTCTTC,CASSLAGGPNEQFF
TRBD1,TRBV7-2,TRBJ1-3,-,TGTGCCAGCAGCTTAGCCGGGACAGGCTCTGGAAACACCATATATTTT,CASSLAGTGSGNTIYF
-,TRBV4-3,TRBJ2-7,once,TGCGCCAGCAGCCAAGATCCAGTTCGCGAGCAGTACTTC,CASSQDPVREQYF
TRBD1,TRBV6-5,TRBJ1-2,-,TGTGCCAGCAGAAGGGGACAGGGGGCGGCGGGCTACACCTTC,CASRRGQGAAGYTF
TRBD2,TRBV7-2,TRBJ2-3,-,TGTGCCAGCAGTTGGGGACTAGCGGGAGTAGATACGCAGTATTTT,CASSWGLAGVDTQYF
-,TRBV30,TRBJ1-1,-,TGTGCCTGGAGTGGGCAGAGCTCGGGAGGGGGCACTGAAGCTTTCTTT,CAWSGQSSGGGTEAFF
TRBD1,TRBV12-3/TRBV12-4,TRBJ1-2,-,TGTGCCAGCAAACTGGGACAGGTGAATGGCTACACCTTC,CASKLGQVNGYTF
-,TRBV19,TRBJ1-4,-,TGTGCCAGTAGTACGCCAAGAGCTAAACTGTTTTTT,CASSTPRAKLFF
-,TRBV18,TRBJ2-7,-,TGTGCCAGCTCACCGGACAACACCTACGAGCAGTACTTC,CASSPDNTYEQYF
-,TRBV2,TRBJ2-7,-,TGTGCCAGCAGCCCAAACAGGGCCTCCTACGAGCAGTACTTC,CASSPNRASYEQYF
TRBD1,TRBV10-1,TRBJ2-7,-,TGCGCCAGCAGTGAGCCGGGACAGGGGGACGAGCAGTACTTC,CASSEPGQGDEQYF
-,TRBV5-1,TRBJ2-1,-,TGCGCCAGCAGCTTGGCTATCCTTACGAATGAGCAGTTCTTC,CASSLAILTNEQFF
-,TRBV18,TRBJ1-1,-,TGTGCCAGCTCACCACGGGTTACTACAGAAGCTTTCTTT,CASSPRVTTEAFF
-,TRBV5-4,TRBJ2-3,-,TGTGCCAGCAAGCCGGGCGGAGGAGGCCATACGCAGTATTTT,CASKPGGGGHTQYF
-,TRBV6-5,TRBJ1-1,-,TGTGCCAGCAGTTACATCCACGGGGGCACTGAAGCTTTCTTT,CASSYIHGGTEAFF
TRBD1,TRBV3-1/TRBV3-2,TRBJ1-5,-,TGTGCCAGCAGCCTAACCGGGACAGGGTTGAGCAATCAGCCCCAGCATTTT,CASSLTGTGLSNQPQHF
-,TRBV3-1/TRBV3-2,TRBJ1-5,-,TGTGCCAGCAGCCAGTCGGGACACTCCCTGAATCAGCCCCAGCATTTT,CASSQSGHSLNQPQHF
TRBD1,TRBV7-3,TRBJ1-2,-,TGTGCCAGCAGCTACTTGGACAGGGTGATGGAGGGCTACACCTTC,CASSYLDRVMEGYTF
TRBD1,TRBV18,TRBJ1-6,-,TGTGCCAGCTCATTAAGGGACAGGGGGTTCGGTTCACCCCTCCACTTT,CASSLRDRGFGSPLHF
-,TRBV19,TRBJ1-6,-,TGTGCCAGTAGTGGGCAGGCTATTAATTCACCCCTCCACTTT,CASSGQAINSPLHF
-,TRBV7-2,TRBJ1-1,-,TGTGCCAGCAGCGCAACAGGACAGAGTTCTAAAGCTTTCTTT,CASSATGQSSKAFF
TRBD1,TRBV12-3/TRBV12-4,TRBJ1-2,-,TGTGCCAGCAGTCGGGGGACAGGGGACGGCTACACCTTC,CASSRGTGDGYTF
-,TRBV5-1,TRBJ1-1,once,TGCGCCAGCAGCCCCCTCGGTCGGGGCACTGAAGCTTTCTTT,CASSPLGRGTEAFF
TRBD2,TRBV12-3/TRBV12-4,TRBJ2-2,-,TGTGCCAGCAGGCCTACTAGCGCCGGGGAGCTGTTTTTT,CASRPTSAGELFF
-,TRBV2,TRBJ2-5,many,TGTGCCAGCAGTCCCCGTACAGGGAATGGAGAGACCCAGTACTTC,CASSPRTGNGETQYF
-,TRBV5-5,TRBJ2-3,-,TGTGCCAGCAGCCTAGACACAGATACGCAGTATTTT,CASSLDTDTQYF
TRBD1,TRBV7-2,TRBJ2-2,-,TGTGCCAGCAGCCAACCCATTGGGACAGGGAGTACCGGGGAGCTGTTTTTT,CASSQPIGTGSTGELFF